This T cell receptor beta chain originates from a study of tumor and adjacent non-tumor tissue in lung cancer (dated by TCRdb to the late 2010s). Notes on the research overall: By cancer type, the cohort comprised eleven to twelve adenocarcinoma patients, 2 squamous cell carcinoma patients and 1 small cell lung cancer patient. Among the roughly 15 patients, ages ranged from about 31 to 76 years, roughly 10 were men and 5 were women, and disease was TNM stage I to III. In total, sequencing yielded 125,075,908 productive TCRbeta reads, which works out to an average of around 3.9 million reads per sample. The study compared bulk TCRbeta repertoires from lung tumor tissue and matched distant non-tumor lung tissue of some 14 lung cancer patients. For each patient, one tumor sample and one normal lung sample were taken, giving some 33 paired specimens that underwent TCRbeta CDR3 sequencing.

Counted from cysteine to phenylalanine, this CDR3 has 18 amino acids. The only DNA kept is the CDR3, 54 bases in frame from the first base. Looking up the germline V gene yields CDR1 MNHEY and CDR2 SVGEGT. RNA was isolated from bulk, unsorted tissue, and RNA quality was assessed with a NanoDrop ND-1000 and an Agilent 2100. For the normal lung samples, distant non-tumor tissue was collected more than 3 cm away from the tumor edge. All donors had newly diagnosed lung cancer, had not received prior chemotherapy, and were admitted for thoracic surgery in China between August and November 2014. Anyone who had undergone radiotherapy or chemotherapy before, or who had another cancer at the same time, was left out of the study. Pieces of surgical tissue measuring about 1-2.1 cm3 were kept in RNAlater solution and held at -80 degrees C until needed. The library was generated by multiplex PCR. Sequenced using an Illumina HiSeq 2500. TCRbeta libraries were built by three rounds of nested PCR using primers (Table S4), following protocols modified from ARM-PCR. Before sequencing, PCR products of 200-500 bp were cut from the gel and purified using the QIAquick gel extraction kit. On the authors' methods: Reads were cleaned using Trimmomatic, were merged into complete CDR3 sequences using FLASH, and were assigned to V(D)J germline segments using MiTCR. Clonal diversity was calculated as the inverse Simpson's index using VDJtools. In-frame sequences without a premature stop codon were defined as productive reads. TCRdb reprocessed the public reads (quality trimming at Q25 with fastp, clone calling with MiXCR) and kept in-frame beta chains. All rows with the same CDR3 protein become a single entry with the most common DNA and genes. The V and J calls and clone size come from TCRdb's table, not from the authors' own analysis. This sample comprises 80,000 to 130,000 distinct CDR3 sequences, 60% to 80% of them detected only once. The top ten hold approximately 18% of the sample.

General conclusions and limits of the study: TCR diversity (inverse Simpson) was significantly higher in tumor than in normal lung tissue (roughly 430 vs 170, P = 0.0075, Mann-Whitney U test). Peripheral blood was not sequenced, so blood TCRbeta repertoires were not examined in the lung cancer patients of the study. The cohort had only about 16 patients, and the authors noted that larger samples and more detailed clinical data are needed. The top 100 clones accounted for a significantly larger cumulative portion of the repertoire in normal lung than in tumor tissue. Neither the sequencing platform nor unique molecular identifiers are mentioned in the methods. Younger patients had significantly higher TCR diversity, and higher tumor TCR diversity was associated with shorter overall and disease-free survival.

As for this clonotype: The antigen this receptor binds is unknown. One junction end does not reproduce the germline sequence, and a read error may be involved.

Sequencing input: distant non-tumor lung tissue. The rearranged segments are TRBV6-2 or TRBV6-3 and TRBJ2-2, with the D call perhaps TRBD1 or TRBD2, each one matching 5 bases. This sequence originates from a man aged 30 to 39 with non-small cell lung cancer. The nucleotide sequence is given as TGTGCCAGCAGTTACCCCACCCGGGGCGTGGTTAACATCGGGGAGCTGTTTTTT. The encoded protein is CASSYPTRGVVNIGELFF.